This T cell receptor (beta chain) was found in a study of blood T cell repertoires in COVID-19. Whole-study context: The United States, Italy and Spain supplied acute and convalescent COVID-19 samples.

In the authors' workflow: Cell counts per sample came from amplifying reference gene primers. Only in-frame clones appear in the TCRdb table, and some are missing; sequencing was by immunoSEQ multiplex PCR. V and J calls and clone size follow that table, whereas D and trimming were derived from the DNA. In the table there are 55,000 to 80,000 clones, about four fifths of which are singletons. Per the germline V gene, CDR1 is SGHNT and CDR2 is YENEEA. The CDR3 contains 16 residues. Trimming at V came to 5 bases and at J to 9 bases, leaving 15 bases not matched to a gene. This clonotype was obtained from a man aged 65 to 79 with acute or convalescent COVID-19. V and J are TRBV11-3 and TRBJ2-1; 8 nucleotides align to TRBD2. The material sequenced was peripheral blood. The CDR3: CASSASKTGLVGEQFF. The CDR3 nucleotides read TGTGCCAGCAGCGCATCGAAAACGGGACTAGTTGGTGAGCAGTTCTTC.